This TCR beta chain was documented in a study of Ad26.COV2.S vaccination and SARS-CoV-2 variants. This CDR3 comprises 13 residues. In germline, CDR1 is SGHTA, CDR2 FQGNSA. V was pared by 2 bases and J by 5 bases, with 9 bases between. This table comes from immunoSEQ multiplex PCR, and its TCRdb copy is limited to in-frame clones, with some not included. Among 300,000 to 350,000 clones listed, roughly 90% were seen once. The treatment denotes: approximately 18 received Ad26.COV2.S at low or high dose, single or two shots; 5 received placebo; per-sample allocation not given. The study sampled participants on day 63 after the first vaccine or placebo injection.

The TCR sequence derives from a person aged 18-65 years who received the Ad26.COV2.S COVID-19 vaccine or a placebo. The sequences come from peripheral blood, collected in a trial of Ad26.COV2.S vaccine versus placebo. The rearrangement joins TRBV7-2 to TRBJ1-1, with unresolved D. CDR3 nucleotides: TGTGCCAGCAGCTTAACGAGGGAAACTGAAGCTTTCTTT. Its translation is CASSLTRETEAFF.